This TCR beta chain originates from a study of blood T cell repertoires in COVID-19. Study-wide background: Sites in the United States, Italy and Spain provided acute and convalescent COVID-19 samples. T cells, B-cell-depleted T cells, or PBMCs supplied cDNA or gDNA.

Trimming removed 0 bases from V and 8 bases from J; junction bases left unmatched: 6. CDR1 GTSNPN and CDR2 SVGIG come from the germline V gene (reference sequence). The CDR3 extends over 13 amino acids. This clone was observed once. In the study's own analysis: Reference gene primer amplification yielded estimated nucleated cell counts. The table came from immunoSEQ multiplex PCR; TCRdb's copy has only in-frame clones and leaves some out. The DNA was the basis for D and trimming; V, J and clone size are from that table. The sample has about 76,000 clones, 82% seen once. This receptor was taken from a human donor in a cohort sampled during active COVID-19. The sequencing input was peripheral blood. The rearrangement links TRBV30 to TRBJ2-7; 8 bases align to TRBD1. The DNA for the CDR3 is TGTGCCTGGAGTGTACCCGGACAGGGTAAGCAGTACTTC. Translated, it gives CAWSVPGQGKQYF.